A selection of T cell receptor beta chains follows, all from one sample in a study of T cell clones after liver transplantation. The protocol was immunoSEQ multiplex PCR, while the TCRdb copy is restricted to in-frame clones and leaves out a portion. Of tens of thousands of clones in the sample, 83% were seen once. The material was CD4+ T cells from blood, obtained at the 22-month timepoint. The receptors were gathered from a human patient who received a liver transplant. T cells may partly derive from the graft donor. Each CDR3 is given with its conserved first and last residue. The order of the fields is V gene, clone size, J gene, D gene, CDR3 DNA, CDR3 protein. The D gene is left open where the match is weak. Clone sizes are given selectively: once, few, many, or a class where the clone is expanded.

TRBV19	.	TRBJ1-2	.	TGTGCCAGTAGGGTTGGGGGCCCAATCGCCGGCTACACCTTC	CASRVGGPIAGYTF
TRBV7-2	.	TRBJ2-2	TRBD2	TGTGCCAGCAGCTTAGAGCGGGGCTCCGGGGAGCTGTTTTTT	CASSLERGSGELFF
TRBV30	.	TRBJ1-3	.	TGTGCCTGGACCCTTCGGAACAGGTTGGCCTCTGGAAACACCATATATTTT	CAWTLRNRLASGNTIYF
TRBV11-2	.	TRBJ2-7	.	TGTGCCAGCAGCGGCGGGCAACCGGCCTCCTACGAGCAGTACTTC	CASSGGQPASYEQYF
TRBV11-2	few	TRBJ2-5	TRBD1	TGTGCCAGCAGTACCGATGTTAGTATTACGGCAGGGGGCCCAGAGACCCAGTACTTC	CASSTDVSITAGGPETQYF
TRBV4-1	once	TRBJ2-2	TRBD2	TGCGCCAGCAGCCAAGATCAAGCGGGGGGGAACACCGGGGAGCTGTTTTTT	CASSQDQAGGNTGELFF
TRBV5-4	.	TRBJ1-2	.	TGTGCCAGCAGCTTGATCGCGGGCGATGGCTACACCTTC	CASSLIAGDGYTF
TRBV5-1	.	TRBJ2-7	.	TGCGCCAGTTCCGCCACGGACTCTACGGGCGAGCAGTACTTC	CASSATDSTGEQYF
TRBV14	.	TRBJ2-3	TRBD2	TGTGCCAGCAGCCAAGAACGGTCTAGCGGGAGAGGCACAGATACGCAGTATTTT	CASSQERSSGRGTDTQYF
TRBV9	.	TRBJ2-3	TRBD2	TGTGCCAGCAGCGTAGCGGCGGGAGGCGCAGATACGCAGTATTTT	CASSVAAGGADTQYF
TRBV12-5	.	TRBJ1-3	TRBD1	TGTGCTAGTGGTTTGGGACAGGGAATCTCCGGAAACACCATATATTTT	CASGLGQGISGNTIYF
TRBV5-4	.	TRBJ1-1	TRBD1	TGTGCCAGCAGCCCCGCAAGGACAGGGGGGATGAACACTGAAGCTTTCTTT	CASSPARTGGMNTEAFF
TRBV2	.	TRBJ2-1	TRBD1	TGTGCCAGCATCAAATCCGACAGGGCCTACAATGAGCAGTTCTTC	CASIKSDRAYNEQFF
TRBV29-1	few	TRBJ1-2	.	TGCAGCGTTGAAGTGGGCGGAGGTGGCTACACCTTC	CSVEVGGGGYTF
TRBV2	.	TRBJ2-1	.	TGTGCCAGCAGTGAAGGCAGGGGAGCCTATGAGCAGTTCTTC	CASSEGRGAYEQFF